The source of this T cell receptor (beta chain) is a study of cytomegalovirus exposure and HLA in healthy donors. 60 Vbeta and 13 Jbeta primers were used in PCR. Libraries were prepared by immunoSEQ multiplex PCR; TCRdb keeps only in-frame clonotypes and omits some of them. The sample has approximately 100,000 clones, around 10% seen once. The CDR3 loop spans 15 amino acids. CDR1 is SGHTA and CDR2 is FQGNSA in the germline V gene. Unmatched junction bases numbered 8, after V lost 5 bases and J lost 7 bases. The sample was PBMCs. This rearrangement joins TRBV7-2 to TRBJ2-7, with 13 bases matching TRBD2. The TCR comes from a man aged 50-60 years in good health and CMV-seropositive. The CDR3 region has the DNA TGTGCCAGCAGCCAAACTAGCGGGAGGGCCAGGGAGCAGTACTTC. Protein sequence: CASSQTSGRAREQYF.